One and the same sample provided the 8 T cell receptor beta chains below, sequenced in a study of shared clonotypes between healthy human individuals. Profiled with immunoSEQ multiplex PCR; TCRdb holds only in-frame clones, not every one. The sample has 200,000 to 250,000 clones; 50% to 75% are singletons. The material sequenced was memory CD4+ T cells sorted from blood. As for subset: CD45RA-negative fraction. Receptor source: a young man in good health.

The chain links TRBV21-1 to TRBJ2-7. TRBV21-1 is classified as a pseudogene. CDR3 size: 16 residues. The chain's CDR3 is CASSKAPGPGPYEQYF. CDR3 coding DNA: TGTGCCAGCAGCAAAGCGCCGGGACCGGGACCCTACGAGCAGTACTTC.

The rearrangement links TRBV5-5 to TRBJ1-1, with 7 bases fitting TRBD1. With V trimmed by 6 bases and J by 5 bases, 10 bases remained unmatched. CDR1 SGHKS and CDR2 YYEKEE come from the germline V gene (reference sequence). The CDR3 consists of 14 residues. CDR3 sequence (DNA): TGTGCCAGCACTCCAGGGGGGCGAAGAACTGAAGCTTTCTTT. Its protein product is CASTPGGRRTEAFF.

Regarding this clone: The sample holds other DNA sequences that translate to the same CDR3. The chain employs TRBV20-1 and TRBJ2-5; no definite D call. Germline values: CDR1 DFQATT, CDR2 SNEGSKA (reference sequence). The CDR3 is 10 residues long. V lost 6 bases to trimming and J lost 0 bases, with 2 bases between them. The CDR3 sequence: CSAYQETQYF. The CDR3 DNA sequence: TGCAGTGCCTACCAAGAGACCCAGTACTTC.

In this sample, this clone turned up once. The chain carries TRBV6-6 and TRBJ2-4; D uncertain. The CDR3 totals 13 residues. Per germline, CDR1 MNHNY and CDR2 SVGAGI (reference sequence). V was shortened by 8 bases and J by 5 bases, with 13 bases between the two germline ends. The CDR3 DNA follows: TGTGCCAGCGGCGCGCAGCGTGAAAACATTCAGTACTTC. Amino acid sequence: CASGAQRENIQYF.

By share, this clone counts as medium-sized (0.01 to 0.1%). The V and J genes are TRBV2 and TRBJ2-7; tentative D call: TRBD2 (6 bases). The CDR3 has 13 amino acids. Trimming stripped 6 bases from V and 6 bases from J, with 15 bases between. Germline V CDR1 and CDR2: SNHLY, FYNNEI. Written as DNA, the CDR3 is TGTGCCAGCAGCCTCGGACTAACTCGCGAGCAGTACTTC. It is translated as CASSLGLTREQYF.

The gene calls are TRBV9 and TRBJ2-1; D gene unclear. This CDR3 region has 14 residues. Per the germline V gene, CDR1 is SGDLS and CDR2 is YYNGEE. The germline V and J ends were trimmed by 3 bases and 0 bases, with 7 bases remaining between them. The CDR3 spells CASSEAVSYNEQFF. The CDR3 region has the DNA TGTGCCAGCAGCGAGGCGGTCTCCTACAATGAGCAGTTCTTC.

This chain links TRBV4-3 with TRBJ2-7, with 8 bases fitting TRBD1. Per the germline V gene, CDR1 is LGHNA and CDR2 is YSLEER. The J segment lost 2 bases and the V segment lost 3 bases, leaving 6 bases of the junction unmatched. This CDR3 is built from 15 residues. The CDR3: CASSQQTGETYEQYF. Here the CDR3 DNA reads TGCGCCAGCAGCCAGCAGACAGGGGAGACCTACGAGCAGTACTTC.

This clone was observed a few times. The V gene is TRBV28, the J gene TRBJ2-5; unclear D gene. CDR3 length: 12 residues. V lost 0 bases to trimming and J lost 4 bases, with 3 bases between them. The germline V gene encodes CDR1 MDHEN and CDR2 SYDVKM. The CDR3 region is CASSLWRETQYF. CDR3 DNA sequence: TGTGCCAGCAGTTTATGGAGAGAGACCCAGTACTTC.